The rows below give T cell receptor beta chains drawn from one sample of a study of cytomegalovirus exposure and HLA in healthy donors. Method: immunoSEQ multiplex PCR; TCRdb's copy keeps in-frame clones and lacks some. The sample lists 110,000 to 150,000 clones, approximately 80% seen once, with around 8.8% in the top ten. Sequenced: PBMCs. The receptors stem from a woman aged 55 to 70 in good health and CMV-seropositive. Each CDR3 is given with its conserved first and last residue. A row's size may be missing; if present it is once, few, many or a size class.

v_call | clone_size | cdr3_aa
TRBV30 | once | CAWNRGNEQYF
TRBV14 | - | CASSQDRGGRYEQYF
TRBV7-2 | once | CASSPGTSGSYEQYF
TRBV5-1 | - | CASSLVQGGDTQYF
TRBV4-2 | - | CASSPGGVVAGGDTQYF
TRBV29-1 | - | CSVVKTSGSLYEQYF
TRBV5-6 | - | CASSLFSAGGPPEQYF
TRBV7-9 | - | CASSSDRANEQFF
TRBV7-2 | - | CASSPRIPSTDTQYF
TRBV5-4 | - | CASSVAAQETQYF
TRBV30 | - | CAWRLGVGDYEQYF
TRBV6-4 | - | CASSVRAGEADTQYF
TRBV30 | few | CAWSVGGAFTDTQYF
TRBV2 | - | CASQVLYGYTF
TRBV9 | - | CASSGGANTEAFF
TRBV4-3 | few | CASSQDISSSGNTIYF
TRBV19 | - | CASSISGSQPQHF
TRBV4-3 | - | CASSQGIAGIYNEQFF
TRBV9 | - | CASSVVIPGTEAFF
TRBV6-5 | - | CASSSGGTNEKLFF
TRBV2 | - | CASAKGQGFTYEQYF
TRBV5-1 | - | CASSLEAGWAEAFF
TRBV5-4 | once | CASSPTGGGGTDTQYF
TRBV11-3 | - | CASSLGGQGSEAFF
TRBV6-1 | - | CASSAASSAYEQYF
TRBV7-2 | few | CASSSTGGQGDYGYTF
TRBV7-2 | - | CASSPGVGNEKLFF
TRBV10-3 | - | CAISEGRNYNEQFF
TRBV28 | - | CASRTWDRTGEKLFF
TRBV29-1 | - | CSVEDPTAMNTEAFF
TRBV5-4 | - | CASSHRTDETIYGYTF
TRBV15 | - | CATSRDRWEREFF
TRBV19 | - | CASSIGVGGSYEQYF
TRBV21-1 | once | CATLLTGSYEQYF
TRBV27 | few | CASSLKTSGETQYF
TRBV6-1 | once | CASRGQGVSGNTIYF
TRBV19 | - | CASSIGQSYEQYF
TRBV29-1 | once | CSVEDAGGDLDYTF
TRBV10-3 | - | CAISETGTGGGYGYTF
TRBV7-2 | - | CASSSAGLVNEQFF
TRBV27 | - | CASRRGQGMYEQYF
TRBV21-1 | - | CASSKEHRGFTDTQYF
TRBV4-3 | - | CASSEALRTYEQYF
TRBV19 | - | CASNPGMNTEAFF
TRBV13 | - | CASSFGDRKSVQAFF
TRBV30 | - | CAWSHLYEQYF